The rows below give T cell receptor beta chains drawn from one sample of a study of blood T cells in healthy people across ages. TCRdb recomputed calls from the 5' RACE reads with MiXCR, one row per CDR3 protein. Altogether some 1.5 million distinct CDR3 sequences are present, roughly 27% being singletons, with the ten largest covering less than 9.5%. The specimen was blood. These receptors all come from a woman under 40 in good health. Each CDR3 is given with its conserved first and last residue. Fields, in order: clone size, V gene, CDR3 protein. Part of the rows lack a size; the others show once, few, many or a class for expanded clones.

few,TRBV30,CAWSVSAGAYQETQYF
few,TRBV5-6,CASSFGTGGDIQYF
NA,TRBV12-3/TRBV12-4,CASSPPGGYTF
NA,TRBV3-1,CASSLWTGAYNEQFF
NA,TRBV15,CATSRESQGGGYTF
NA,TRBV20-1,CSARDKRGYGYTF
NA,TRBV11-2,CASSLLAGAAVSEQYF
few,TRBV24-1,CATSDSRQGQDPWEKRFF
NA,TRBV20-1,CSAPGLGGTDTQYF
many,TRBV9,CASSVGLAGGTDTQYF
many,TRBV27,CASMGRGLGYTF
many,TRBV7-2,CASSLTGVYQFF
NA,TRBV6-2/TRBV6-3,CASSHGLAGVDTDTQYF
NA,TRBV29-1,CSASKGSYNEQFF
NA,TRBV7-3,CASSPGVKAGELFF
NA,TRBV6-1,CASSAGWAEAFF
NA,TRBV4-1,CATGKNTGELFF
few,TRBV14,CASSQDPGANYGYTF
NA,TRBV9,CASSAGEEQFF
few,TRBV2,CASGPERSRPLHF
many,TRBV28,CASVGLAARETQYF
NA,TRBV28,CASSPAGQGKETQYF
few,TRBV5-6,CASSNTGQGELEQYF
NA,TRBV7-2,CASSLRQGSRNQPQHF
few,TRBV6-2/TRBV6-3,CASSRNVQGNTIYF
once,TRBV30,CAWRGQFNQPQHF
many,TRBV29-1,CSVKTVQETQYF
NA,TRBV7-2,CASSLAQLAGGLAETQYF
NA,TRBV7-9,CSSRGAGETQYF
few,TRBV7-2,CASSLIGPSTDTQYF
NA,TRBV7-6,CASSFRDRAEQYF
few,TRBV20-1,CSASADSYNEQFF
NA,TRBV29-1,CSAIRRTVNTEAFF
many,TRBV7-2,CASSLGLGGSKTQYF
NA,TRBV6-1,CASSEVPEPQGDTEAFF
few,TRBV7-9,CASSLGPGVNQPQHF
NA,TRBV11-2,CASSPRLFTAKNIQYF